This T cell receptor beta chain was sequenced in a study of T cell responses to AZD1222 COVID-19 vaccine. The protocol was immunoSEQ multiplex PCR, while the TCRdb copy is restricted to in-frame clones and leaves out a portion. The sample lists 190,000 or so clones, 70% to 90% occurring once. A note on this clone: No antigen is known for it.

This CDR3 comprises 11 residues. The germline gives CDR1 DFQATT, CDR2 SNEGSKA (reference sequence). Findings of the study overall: Variant regions that are unmutated are reportedly the target of nearly half of spike-specific TCRs. Clonal diversity may have been underestimated, and the donors were mostly white British, with more females than males.

This clonotype was sampled from an adult who received the AZD1222 COVID-19 vaccine. The genes are TRBV20-1 and TRBJ1-4; D gene unclear. The specimen comprised peripheral blood, sampled 28 days after the second AZD1222 dose. CDR3 sequence (DNA): TGCGGCGGGTCGAATAATGAAAAACTGTTTTTT. Translating it yields CGGSNNEKLFF.